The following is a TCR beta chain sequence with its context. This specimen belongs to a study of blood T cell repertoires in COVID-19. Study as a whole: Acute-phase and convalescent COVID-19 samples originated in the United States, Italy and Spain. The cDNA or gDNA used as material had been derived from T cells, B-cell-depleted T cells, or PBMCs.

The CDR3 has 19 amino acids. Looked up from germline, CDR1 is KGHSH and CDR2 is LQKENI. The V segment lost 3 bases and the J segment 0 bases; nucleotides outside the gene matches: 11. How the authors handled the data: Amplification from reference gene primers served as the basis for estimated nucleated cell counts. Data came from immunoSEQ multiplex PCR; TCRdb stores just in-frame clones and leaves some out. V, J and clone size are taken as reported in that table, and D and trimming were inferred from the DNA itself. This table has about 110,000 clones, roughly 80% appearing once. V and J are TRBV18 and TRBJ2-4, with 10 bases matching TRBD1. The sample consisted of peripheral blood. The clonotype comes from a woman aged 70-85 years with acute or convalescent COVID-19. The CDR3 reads CASSPRSSGTGVAKNIQYF. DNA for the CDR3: TGTGCCAGCTCACCCCGCTCGTCCGGGACAGGGGTAGCCAAAAACATTCAGTACTTC.